This T cell receptor beta chain stems from a study of T-cell reconstitution after alpha-beta-depleted transplantation in children. Study outcomes and limitations: T cells produced anew were the main source of T-cell counts and diversity one year after transplant. Day-60 TCRbeta diversity that was high in some patients was derived from surviving recipient T cells and thymic progenitors. Where alpha-beta T cells came from about two months after transplant was reportedly several hundred expanded graft clones.

Germline V gene data show CDR1 as SGHRS and CDR2 as YFSETQ. The CDR3 spans 13 residues. Trimming at V came to 7 bases and at J to 2 bases, leaving 2 bases not matched to a gene. Unique molecular identifiers were incorporated during preparation of the TCRbeta library. TCRdb analysed the PCR reads with MiXCR anew, one entry per CDR3 protein. Among about 580,000 distinct CDR3 sequences listed, under 25% were seen once. This clonotype turned up a few times. No antigen is known for it. The gene calls are TRBV5-1 and TRBJ2-3, with 9 nucleotides matching TRBD1. The TCR comes from a boy younger than two who had a stem cell transplant for acute myeloid leukemia, so the T cells may come from the graft donor. Material: PBMCs, mostly from graft donor cells, obtained 360 days after TCRalphabeta/CD19-depleted stem cell transplant. The CDR3 DNA is TGCGCCAGCGGGGACAGGGACACAGATACGCAGTATTTT. Encoded protein: CASGDRDTDTQYF. Full variable domain (rest looked up from reference TRBV5-1 and TRBJ2-3): KAGVTQTPRYLIKTRGQQVTLSCSPISGHRSVSWYQQTPGQGLQFLFEYFSETQRNKGNFPGRFSGRQFSNSRSEMNVSTLELGDSALYLCASGDRDTDTQYFGPGTRLTVL.